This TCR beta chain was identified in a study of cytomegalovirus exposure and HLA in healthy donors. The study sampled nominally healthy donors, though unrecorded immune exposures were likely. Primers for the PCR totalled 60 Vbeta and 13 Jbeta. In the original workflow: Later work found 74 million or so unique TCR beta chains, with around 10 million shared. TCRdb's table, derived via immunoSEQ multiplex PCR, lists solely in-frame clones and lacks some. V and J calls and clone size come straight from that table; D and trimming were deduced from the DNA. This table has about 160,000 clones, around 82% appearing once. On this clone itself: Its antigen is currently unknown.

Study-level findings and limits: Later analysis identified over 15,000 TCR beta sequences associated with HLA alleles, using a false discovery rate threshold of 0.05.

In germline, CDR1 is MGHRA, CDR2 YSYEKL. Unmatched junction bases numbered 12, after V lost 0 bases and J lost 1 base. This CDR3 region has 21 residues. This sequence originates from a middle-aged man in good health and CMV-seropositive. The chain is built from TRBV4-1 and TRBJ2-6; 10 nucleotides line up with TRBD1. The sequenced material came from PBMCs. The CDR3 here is CASSQDRSGQGRPSGANVLTF. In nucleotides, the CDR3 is TGCGCCAGCAGCCAAGACCGTTCGGGACAGGGGAGACCTTCTGGGGCCAACGTCCTGACTTTC.